One sample yielded the 2 T cell receptor beta chains listed below, sequenced in a study of T-cell memory formation after mild COVID-19. MiXCR, applied by TCRdb to the 5' RACE reads, yields one record per CDR3 protein. Of about 110,000 distinct CDR3 sequences in the sample, about an eighth were seen once. The sample comprised PBMCs or a T cell subset sorted from them (not recorded which). The receptor set was obtained from a man between 18 and 35 years old who had mild COVID-19 (a few samples of this study predate the infection). Cell type and time point are not known.

In its sample, this clonotype was seen many times. The chain combines TRBV29-1 with TRBJ2-3, with 11 positions matching TRBD2. The germline CDR1 and CDR2 sequences are SQVTM and ANQGSEA. CDR3 size: 14 residues. Germline trimming cut 6 bases from V and 3 bases from J; bases unmatched to any gene: 5. The CDR3 DNA reads TGCAGCGTCCAACTAGCGGGGGTTACAGATACGCAGTATTTT. Amino acids: CSVQLAGVTDTQYF.

This sequence joins TRBV4-1 and TRBJ1-5, with D perhaps TRBD1 (5 bases). Germline V gene lookup returns CDR1 MGHRA and CDR2 YSYEKL. Between the trimmed V and J ends, which lost 0 bases and 0 bases, there was a span of 9 bases. The CDR3 extends over 16 amino acids. This chain's CDR3 is CASSQERQYSNQPQHF. CDR3 coding DNA: TGCGCCAGCAGCCAAGAAAGACAGTATAGCAATCAGCCCCAGCATTTT.